The entry below gives a single T cell receptor (beta chain) sequence along with its context. Which antigen it targets is not known. No clone much larger than this one lies a single base away; base qualities are absent. The trial excluded patients who had a history of autoimmune disease or were on systemic immunosuppression. Peripheral blood for TCR sequencing was collected from all dose cohorts at baseline, on cycle 4 day 1, and on cycle 7 day 1. Samples came from an open-label, multicenter, first-in-human phase I dose-escalation trial of ivuxolimab. Adults with locally advanced or metastatic melanoma, renal cell, hepatocellular, or head and neck squamous cell carcinoma were enrolled in the trial. Before TCR sequencing, CD4+ T cells and CD8+ T cells were sorted from peripheral blood as separate populations. To sequence the TCRbeta CDR3 region, genomic DNA was isolated from the sorted cells. TCRbeta CDR3 regions were sequenced using the immunoSEQ Assay. TCRdb took over this immuneACCESS table, retaining in-frame rearrangements with V and J assigned. Such tables are incomplete; in checked studies, under half of the missing clones stem from an unresolved V gene, and the remainder is unexplained. The table for this sample lists under 70,000 clones; roughly 90% of them were counted only once. Just over 1.4% of the sample goes to the ten largest clones.

Per the germline V gene, SGHRS is the CDR1 and YFSETQ is the CDR2. Including the terminal cysteine and phenylalanine, the CDR3 comprises 14 residues. This entry keeps only the CDR3 DNA: 42 bases, framed from base 1. V is clipped by 0 bases and J by 0 bases, and the sequence between their germline boundaries is 5 bases long. This record comes from a study of OX40 agonist ivuxolimab in advanced cancers. Broadly, across the study: The costimulatory receptor OX40 (CD134) was targeted by ivuxolimab, a fully human IgG2 agonistic monoclonal antibody. Peripheral TCRbeta sequencing aimed to test whether ivuxolimab altered TCR sequence diversity and caused clonal T-cell expansion. Intravenous ivuxolimab was administered to patients every 2 weeks at six dose levels: 0.01, 0.1, 0.3, 1.5, 3 and 10 mg/kg. Partial responses were achieved by three dose-escalation patients, of whom one had hepatocellular carcinoma and two had cutaneous melanoma. Of the approximately 50 dose-escalation patients, hepatocellular carcinoma was present in approximately 20, melanoma in approximately 15, renal cell carcinoma in 9 and head and neck cancer in 9. In the dose-escalation cohort, more than 80% of patients were male, and the mean age was roughly 60 years with a range of roughly 23 to 79. The paper describes the monotherapy dose-escalation part (N ≈ 51 patients) of the phase I trial of ivuxolimab. Prior anti-PD-1, anti-PD-L1 or anti-CTLA-4 therapy was permitted, and roughly two fifths of dose-escalation patients had received checkpoint inhibitors.

Findings and caveats that apply to the study as a whole: Low levels of normalized T-cell clonal expansion were also shown by some nonresponding patients. In the 0.1-3.0 mg/kg groups, partial responders were among the patients with the lowest normalized peripheral clonal expansion, particularly in CD8+ T cells. The antigen specificity of the clonally expanded peripheral T cells was not determined. After ivuxolimab, more expanded clones were found on average in CD8+ T cells than in CD4+ T cells. At doses from 0.1 to 3.0 mg/kg, clonal expansion was seen in both CD4+ and CD8+ blood T cells between baseline and week 6.

This chain is built from TRBV5-1 and TRBJ2-3; the D gene identity is not certain. The source material was CD4+ or CD8+ T cells sorted from blood, sampled in a trial of the OX40 agonist ivuxolimab. The sequence derives from an adult with an advanced solid tumor such as melanoma, head and neck, liver or kidney cancer. The CDR3 amino acid sequence is: CASSLDGSTDTQYF. The sequence in DNA is TGCGCCAGCAGCTTGGACGGGAGCACAGATACGCAGTATTTT. When the CDR3 is completed using the reference TRBV5-1 and TRBJ2-3 genes on either side, the full variable domain is KAGVTQTPRYLIKTRGQQVTLSCSPISGHRSVSWYQQTPGQGLQFLFEYFSETQRNKGNFPGRFSGRQFSNSRSEMNVSTLELGDSALYLCASSLDGSTDTQYFGPGTRLTVL.